This T cell receptor beta chain emerged from a study of OX40 agonist ivuxolimab in advanced cancers. CDR3 size: 17 residues. From germline, CDR1 is SGDLS and CDR2 YYNGEE. Trimming cost V 4 bases and J 2 bases; bases outside gene matches: 8. Points on this clone: Antigen specificity is unknown.

TCRdb keeps only in-frame clones here, not all; method: immunoSEQ multiplex PCR. The profile shows 60,000 to 75,000 clones, roughly 86% of them singletons. Findings of the study overall: Clonal expansion from baseline to week 6 occurred in both CD4+ and CD8+ T cells.

The sample in question was CD4+ or CD8+ T cells sorted from blood, obtained in a trial of the OX40 agonist ivuxolimab. This TCR was sampled from an adult with an advanced solid tumor such as melanoma, head and neck, liver or kidney cancer. J is TRBJ2-2 and V is TRBV9, with TRBD2 matching 10 bases. The CDR3 nucleotides are TGTGCCAGCAGCCCTGTTAGCGGGGGGCATAACACCGGGGAGCTGTTTTTT. It yields the protein CASSPVSGGHNTGELFF.